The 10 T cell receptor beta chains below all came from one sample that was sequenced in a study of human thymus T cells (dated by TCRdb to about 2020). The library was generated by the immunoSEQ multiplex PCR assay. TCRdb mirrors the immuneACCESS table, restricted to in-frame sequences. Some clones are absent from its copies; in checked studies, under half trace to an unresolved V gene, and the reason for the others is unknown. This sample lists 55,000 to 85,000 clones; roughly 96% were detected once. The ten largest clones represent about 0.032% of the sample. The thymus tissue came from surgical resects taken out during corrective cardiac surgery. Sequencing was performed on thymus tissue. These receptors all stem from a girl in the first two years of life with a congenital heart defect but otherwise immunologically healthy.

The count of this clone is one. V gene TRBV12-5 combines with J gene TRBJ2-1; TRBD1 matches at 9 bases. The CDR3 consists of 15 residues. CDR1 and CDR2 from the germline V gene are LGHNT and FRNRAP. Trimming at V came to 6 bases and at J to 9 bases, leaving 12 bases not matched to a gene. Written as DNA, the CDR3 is TGTGCTAGTGGCAAGGACAGGGGCATTTGGGGTGAGCAGTTCTTC. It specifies CASGKDRGIWGEQFF.

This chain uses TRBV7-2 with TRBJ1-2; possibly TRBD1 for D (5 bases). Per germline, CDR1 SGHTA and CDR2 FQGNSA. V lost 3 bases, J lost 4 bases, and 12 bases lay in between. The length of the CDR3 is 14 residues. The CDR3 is CASSLIRGIYGYTF. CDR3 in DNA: TGTGCCAGCAGCTTGATTCGGGGGATCTATGGCTACACCTTC.

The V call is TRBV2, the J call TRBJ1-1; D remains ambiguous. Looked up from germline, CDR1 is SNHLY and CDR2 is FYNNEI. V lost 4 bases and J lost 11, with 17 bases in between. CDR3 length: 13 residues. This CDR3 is CASSVVSLDDAFF. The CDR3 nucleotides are TGTGCCAGCAGTGTTGTGTCTCTTGATGATGCTTTCTTT.

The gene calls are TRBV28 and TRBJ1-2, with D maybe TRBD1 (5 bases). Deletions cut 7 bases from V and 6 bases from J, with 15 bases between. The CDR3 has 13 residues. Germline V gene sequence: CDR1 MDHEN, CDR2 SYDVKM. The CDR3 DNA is TGTGCCAGCACCCAGAGGGGATGGAATGGCTACACCTTC. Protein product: CASTQRGWNGYTF.

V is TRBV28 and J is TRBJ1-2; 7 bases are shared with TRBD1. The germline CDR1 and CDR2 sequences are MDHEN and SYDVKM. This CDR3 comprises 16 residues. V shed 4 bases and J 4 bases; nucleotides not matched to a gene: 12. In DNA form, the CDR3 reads TGTGCCAGCAGTTACCCAATGACAGGGTTCGGCTATGGCTACACCTTC. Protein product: CASSYPMTGFGYGYTF.

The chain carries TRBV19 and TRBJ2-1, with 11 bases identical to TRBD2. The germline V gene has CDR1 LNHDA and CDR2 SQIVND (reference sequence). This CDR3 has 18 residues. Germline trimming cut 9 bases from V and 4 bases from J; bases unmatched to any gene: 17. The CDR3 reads CASPNLRLAGISYNEQFF. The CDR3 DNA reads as TGTGCCAGCCCGAATCTACGACTAGCGGGAATTTCTTACAATGAGCAGTTCTTC.

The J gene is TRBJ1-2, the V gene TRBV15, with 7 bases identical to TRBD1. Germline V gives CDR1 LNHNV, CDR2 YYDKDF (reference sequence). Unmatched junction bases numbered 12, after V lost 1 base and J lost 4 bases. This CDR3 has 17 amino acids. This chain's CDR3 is CATSRVTGRTRPYGYTF. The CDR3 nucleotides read TGTGCCACCAGCAGAGTGACAGGGCGCACCAGGCCCTATGGCTACACCTTC.

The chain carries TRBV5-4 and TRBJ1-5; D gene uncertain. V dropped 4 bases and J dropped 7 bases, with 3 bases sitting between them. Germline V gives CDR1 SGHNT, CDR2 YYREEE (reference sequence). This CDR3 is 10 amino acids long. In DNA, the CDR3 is TGTGCCAGCAGCGGGCAGCCCCAGCATTTT. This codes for CASSGQPQHF.

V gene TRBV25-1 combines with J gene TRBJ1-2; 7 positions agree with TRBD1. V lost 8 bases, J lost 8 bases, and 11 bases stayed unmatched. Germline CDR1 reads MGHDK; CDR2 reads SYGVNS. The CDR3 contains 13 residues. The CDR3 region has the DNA TGTGCCAGCCTACCTACAGGGGAAAGGGGCTACACCTTC. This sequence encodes CASLPTGERGYTF.

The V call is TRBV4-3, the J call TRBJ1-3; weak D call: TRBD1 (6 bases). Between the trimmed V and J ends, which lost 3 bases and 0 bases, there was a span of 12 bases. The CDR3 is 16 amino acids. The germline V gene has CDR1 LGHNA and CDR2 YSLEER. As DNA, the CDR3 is TGCGCCAGCAGCCACTCGACAGGCAACTCTGGAAACACCATATATTTT. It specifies CASSHSTGNSGNTIYF.